This paragraph covers one T cell receptor beta chain sequence. Its antigen is unidentified. Pooled samples include second doses given at about 4 or 12 weeks. These data come from a study of T cell responses to AZD1222 COVID-19 vaccine. Generated by immunoSEQ multiplex PCR, the TCRdb table keeps only in-frame clones and is missing some. The repertoire holds about 130,000 clones, with 80% to 90% as singletons. This CDR3 contains 14 residues. Germline lookup yields CDR1 SEHNR and CDR2 FQNEAQ (reference sequence). The V and J ends lost 4 bases and 8 bases, in that order; junction bases with no gene match: 7. Study-level findings and limits: Among AZD1222 vaccinees, only five to seven were seropositive at baseline. In a largely white British group with more females than males, clonal diversity was possibly underestimated.

Sequenced here: peripheral blood, sampled 28 days after the second AZD1222 dose. J is TRBJ1-4 and V is TRBV7-9; 7 bases map to TRBD1. The TCR was taken from an adult who received the AZD1222 COVID-19 vaccine. The CDR3, as DNA: TGTGCCAGCAGCTCAGCACGACAGGGCGAAAAACTGTTTTTT. Amino acid sequence: CASSSARQGEKLFF.